The source of this TCR beta chain is a study of identical twins. Template switching added a universal primer site; cDNA carried unique molecular identifiers. One entry per CDR3 protein results from TCRdb running MiXCR on the 5' RACE reads. The sample records around 510,000 distinct CDR3 sequences, 14% being singletons. Study-level results: Fewer insertions were carried by abundant cord blood beta clonotypes, but none was seen in memory repertoires.

This CDR3 region has 15 residues. Trimming cost V 1 base and J 7 bases, with 16 bases left between them. The V gene's germline CDR1 is DFQATT and CDR2 SNEGSKA (reference sequence). This clonotype occurred many times. Its antigen is still unknown. Separately, the same data were catalogued under a study of yellow fever vaccine responses in identical twins. That work states: In identical twins, vaccine T cell responses appeared partly shared and partly individual.

This receptor was taken from a woman between 18 and 30 years old in good health. The chain uses TRBV20-1 and TRBJ1-4, with no clear D. Sequenced material: CD4+ T cells sorted from blood. The CDR3 reads CSARVPKGLSEKLFF. As DNA, the CDR3 is TGCAGTGCTAGAGTACCTAAAGGTCTGAGTGAAAAACTGTTTTTT.